The subject of this entry is one T cell receptor beta chain. Antigen: not known. The data derive from a study of T cell responses to AZD1222 COVID-19 vaccine. Turning to the study itself: It was second doses at about 4 or about 12 weeks that were pooled. Notes on the study in general: Donors were chiefly white British, with a greater number of females, and clonal diversity was perhaps underestimated. Among vaccine-associated CD4 TCRs, coverage spanned spike, with dominance at 160-218 and 743-854. Sampling captured repertoires only after the peak T cell response.

Assay used: immunoSEQ multiplex PCR; TCRdb lists only in-frame clones, some missing. The table has more than 110,000 clones, 75% to 90% seen once. The sequenced sample was peripheral blood, obtained on day 0 of AZD1222 vaccination. The receptor's source is an adult in good health.

The CDR3 protein is CASSHSISGGLNEQFF. DNA for the CDR3: TGTGCCAGCAGCCACTCCATTAGCGGGGGCCTCAATGAGCAGTTCTTC. This chain joins TRBV14 and TRBJ2-1, with 9 bases identical to TRBD2. Trimming at V came to 3 bases and at J to 6 bases, leaving 9 bases not matched to a gene. This CDR3 region has 16 residues. Looked up from germline, CDR1 is SGHDN and CDR2 is FVKESK.